Listed below are T cell receptor beta chains from one sample, sequenced in a study of T cell changes during pregnancy in multiple sclerosis. Clones were read by immunoSEQ multiplex PCR, and TCRdb kept only the in-frame ones, dropping some. This table has 58,000 or so clones, approximately 92% appearing once. Sequencing used peripheral blood, obtained in the first trimester of pregnancy. All receptors come from a female donor with multiple sclerosis, enrolled in a pregnancy study. CDR3s include the opening cysteine and the closing phenylalanine or tryptophan.

v_gene	j_gene	CDR3aa
TRBV7-9	TRBJ2-7	CASSLGTGRHEQYF
TRBV5-1	TRBJ1-4	CASSWGQDATNEKLFF
TRBV7-9	TRBJ2-3	CASSLAAGQLQYTQYF
TRBV19	TRBJ1-5	CASSPRDRGNSNQPQHF
TRBV7-3	TRBJ2-3	CASSLTGGSLTDTQYF
TRBV6-1	TRBJ1-5	CASSEAGLGNQPQHF
TRBV18	TRBJ2-7	CASSPEAGTHYEQYF
TRBV19	TRBJ2-7	CASSIVPSGMYEQYF
TRBV6-1	TRBJ2-7	CASSEIGIAGSYEQYF
TRBV13	TRBJ2-1	CASSQTGAEQFF
TRBV10-3	TRBJ2-4	CAISPGLAGGDIQYF
TRBV18	TRBJ2-1	CASSPPGEAYNEQFF
TRBV11-3	TRBJ2-5	CASSPDSFQETQYF
TRBV5-1	TRBJ1-2	CASSLVGPEFFTF
TRBV2	TRBJ2-1	CASSVSLAGEQFF
TRBV19	TRBJ1-2	CASSILPAGTGPNYGYTF
TRBV9	TRBJ2-7	CASSTSGSSYEQYF
TRBV9	TRBJ2-7	CASSGDTGLAALEQYF
TRBV23-1	TRBJ2-1	CASSQGVLAGTLNSYNEQFF
TRBV7-2	TRBJ2-7	CASSLEWKREGKINLEQYF
TRBV29-1	TRBJ2-7	CSVGTRHTYEQYF